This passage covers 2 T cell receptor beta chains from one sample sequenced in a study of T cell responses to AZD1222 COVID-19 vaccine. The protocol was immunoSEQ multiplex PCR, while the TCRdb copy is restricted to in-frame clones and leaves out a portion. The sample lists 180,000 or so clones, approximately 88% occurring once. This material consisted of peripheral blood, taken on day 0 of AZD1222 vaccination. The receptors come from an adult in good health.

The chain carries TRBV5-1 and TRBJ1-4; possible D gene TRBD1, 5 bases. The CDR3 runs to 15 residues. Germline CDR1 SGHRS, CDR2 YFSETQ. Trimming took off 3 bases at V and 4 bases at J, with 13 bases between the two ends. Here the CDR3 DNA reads TGCGCCAGCAGCTCGCAGGGTGGGGATAATGAAAAACTGTTTTTT. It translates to CASSSQGGDNEKLFF.

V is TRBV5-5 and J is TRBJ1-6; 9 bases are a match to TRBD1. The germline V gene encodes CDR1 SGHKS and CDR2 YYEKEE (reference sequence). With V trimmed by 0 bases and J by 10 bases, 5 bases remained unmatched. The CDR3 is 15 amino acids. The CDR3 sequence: CASSLVDRGRSPLHF. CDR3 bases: TGTGCCAGCAGCTTGGTGGACAGGGGACGATCACCCCTCCACTTT.